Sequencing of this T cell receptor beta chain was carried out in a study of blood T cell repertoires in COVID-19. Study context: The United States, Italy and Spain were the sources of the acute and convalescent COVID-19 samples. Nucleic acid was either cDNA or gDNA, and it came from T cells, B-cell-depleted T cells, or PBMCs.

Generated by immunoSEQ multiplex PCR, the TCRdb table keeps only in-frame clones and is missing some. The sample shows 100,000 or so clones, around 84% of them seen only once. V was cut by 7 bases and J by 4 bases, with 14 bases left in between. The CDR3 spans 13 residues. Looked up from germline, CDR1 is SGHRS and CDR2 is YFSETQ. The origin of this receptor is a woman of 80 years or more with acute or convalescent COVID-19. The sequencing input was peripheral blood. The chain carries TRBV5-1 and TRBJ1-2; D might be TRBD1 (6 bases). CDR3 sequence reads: CASAEGGSYGYTF. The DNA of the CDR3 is TGCGCCAGCGCCGAAGGGGGTTCCTATGGCTACACCTTC.